Given below is one TCR beta chain in context. Its cognate antigen is unknown. The data derive from a study of T cells expressing NK-cell markers. Across the whole study: TCR beta repertoires came from sorted CD3+CD56+NKG2C+, CD3+CD56+NKG2C- and CD3+CD56-NKG2C+ T cells. Whole-study results and caveats: Researchers report these clonotypes also headed the CD3+CD56-NKG2C+ fraction in a few donors. In more than 5 donors, dominant CD3+CD56+NKG2C+ clonotypes ranked among the top 10 CD8+ clonotypes.

Germline-derived CDR1 and CDR2 are SGDLS and YYNGEE. The CDR3 is 15 amino acids. TCRdb re-called the 5' RACE reads and shows each CDR3 protein once, DNA omitted. This sample's table reports about 370,000 distinct CDR3 sequences. The receptor was isolated from a woman aged 45-65 years in good health. Input material: blood T cells: a sorted CD56 or NKG2C T cell subset, CD4+ or CD8+ T cells, or bulk PBMC T cells (not recorded which). V is TRBV9 and J is TRBJ2-5; there is no DNA to check the TCRdb D call of TRBD2. The CDR3 sequence is CASSPPLAVVETQYF.